Shown below are 6 T cell receptor beta chains from a single sample sequenced in a study of CD8+ T cells in alopecia areata. The sequencing template was cDNA reverse transcribed from extracted RNA. Here immunoSEQ multiplex PCR was the method, and the copy in TCRdb shows in-frame clones only, minus some. The table includes under 250,000 clones, around 62% detected once. This specimen consisted of CD4+ T cells sorted from blood, obtained at week 0. The receptors were sampled from a human donor with alopecia areata.

This clone was seen only a few times. The chain employs TRBV9 and TRBJ2-2; D is ambiguous. Germline values: CDR1 SGDLS, CDR2 YYNGEE. Trimming stripped 3 bases from V and 4 bases from J, with 7 bases between. The CDR3 sequence is 13 residues long. The CDR3 protein is CASSDRSTGELFF. DNA for the CDR3: TGTGCCAGCAGCGATCGATCCACCGGGGAGCTGTTTTTT.

The V call is TRBV29-1, the J call TRBJ2-5; tentative D call: TRBD2 (6 bases). The CDR3 contains 14 residues. Germline V gene data show CDR1 as SQVTM and CDR2 as ANQGSEA. The ends were cut back, 5 bases at V and 2 bases at J, with 15 bases in the middle. CDR3 loop: CSVSGLLRQETQYF. The CDR3 nucleotides read TGCAGCGTTTCTGGACTACTAAGACAAGAGACCCAGTACTTC.

The chain is built from TRBV6-1 and TRBJ1-6; D is unclear. Trimming left V 0 bases short and J 0 bases short, with 9 bases between. The CDR3 loop spans 17 amino acids. CDR1 is MNHNS, CDR2 SASEGT, per germline. CDR3: CASSEAAFSSYNSPLHF. The CDR3 bases are TGTGCCAGCAGTGAAGCGGCATTTAGCTCCTATAATTCACCCCTCCACTTT.

The chain couples TRBV25-1 to TRBJ1-1, with D uncertain. Germline CDR1 MGHDK, CDR2 SYGVNS. Between the trimmed V and J ends, which lost 5 bases and 0 bases, there was a span of 7 bases. The CDR3 has 13 residues. The CDR3 nucleotides read TGTGCCAGCAGTATCAAGCTGAACACTGAAGCTTTCTTT. It translates to CASSIKLNTEAFF.

V is TRBV29-1 and J is TRBJ2-2; D remains ambiguous. This CDR3 comprises 16 residues. Germline CDR1 and CDR2: SQVTM and ANQGSEA. The V end was cut by 4 bases, the J end by 1 base, with 16 bases between. The CDR3 spells CSVGLGLSMNTGELFF. CDR3 DNA sequence: TGCAGCGTTGGATTGGGTCTCTCCATGAACACCGGGGAGCTGTTTTTT.

The rearrangement joins TRBV28 to TRBJ2-7; the D gene is possibly TRBD2 (6 bases). The CDR3 is 13 residues long. V lost 7 bases, J lost 2 bases, and 12 bases lay in between. Germline V CDR1 and CDR2: MDHEN, SYDVKM. CDR3 in DNA: TGTGCCAGCACTTCCGGGACTCCCTACGAGCAGTACTTC. It specifies CASTSGTPYEQYF.